This TCR beta chain was documented in a study of T cell responses to AZD1222 COVID-19 vaccine. The CDR3 has 15 residues. The germline CDR1 and CDR2 sequences are SGHAT and FQNNGV. V was shortened by 3 bases and J by 5 bases, with 11 bases between the two germline ends. Broader study findings: Females outnumbered males among donors, who were mostly white British; clonal diversity was possibly underestimated. Reports say nearly half of spike-specific TCRs go after unmutated variant regions. Only a handful of AZD1222 recipients were seropositive at baseline.

Sequenced by immunoSEQ multiplex PCR; TCRdb stores in-frame clones only, minus some. Found here are more than 140,000 clones, around 88% of them singletons; the top ten hold approximately 3.6%. On this clone itself: The antigen is undetermined.

The V call is TRBV11-2, the J call TRBJ1-6; a weak D match, TRBD1 (5 bases). Sequences were derived from peripheral blood, sampled on day 0 of MenACWY control vaccination. This TCR came from an adult in good health. In DNA form, the CDR3 reads TGTGCCAGCAGCTTTTGGGGACCTCATAATTCACCCCTCCACTTT. As protein: CASSFWGPHNSPLHF.